What follows are 20 T cell receptor beta chains derived from one specimen sequenced in a study of beta chain features in type 1 diabetes. Whole-study findings and limits: Shortening of TCRB CDR3s, moderate but significant, appeared in all four CD4+ subsets of Type 1 diabetes patients.

What these receptors recognize is not known. Expressed TCRB transcripts were sequenced because the isolated RNA had all been reverse transcribed beforehand. This table comes from immunoSEQ multiplex PCR, and its TCRdb copy is limited to in-frame clones, with some not included. The data hold about 150,000 clones, with under 9.5% observed a single time. Source material: central memory CD4+ T cells from blood. The receptors come from a man younger than 35 with type 1 diabetes.

This clone was observed a handful of times. The chain has TRBV5-1 and TRBJ1-2; 8 bases align to TRBD1. The CDR3 has 15 amino acids. J was trimmed by 0 bases and V by 4 bases; bases with no gene match: 5. CDR1 SGHRS and CDR2 YFSETQ come from the germline V gene. The CDR3 bases are TGCGCCAGCAGCGCGACAGGGGACCCTAACTATGGCTACACCTTC. Translation gives CASSATGDPNYGYTF.

This clone showed up just a few times. The chain joins TRBV11-2 to TRBJ2-1; weak D call: TRBD1 (8 bases). CDR1 and CDR2 (germline): SGHAT, FQNNGV. With 2 bases removed from V and 6 bases from J, the gap between germline ends came to 14 bases. The CDR3 extends over 15 amino acids. The CDR3 loop reads CASSLRTGRGNEQFF. CDR3 in DNA: TGTGCCAGCAGCTTAAGGACAGGGAGGGGCAATGAGCAGTTCTTC.

This clone was observed a few times. The chain couples TRBV5-6 to TRBJ2-2; weak D call: TRBD1 (5 bases). V lost 1 base and J lost 6, with 7 bases in between. This CDR3 has 13 amino acids. CDR1 SGHDT and CDR2 YYEEEE come from the germline V gene. The CDR3 loop reads CASSLWGPGELFF. DNA for the CDR3: TGTGCCAGCAGCTTGTGGGGCCCCGGGGAGCTGTTTTTT.

This clone showed up just a few times. J is TRBJ2-7 and V is TRBV9; TRBD1 aligns across 12 bases. Germline V gene lookup returns CDR1 SGDLS and CDR2 YYNGEE. This CDR3 has 16 residues. V was pared by 2 bases and J by 4 bases, with 7 bases of the junction left unmatched. In nucleotides, the CDR3 is TGTGCCAGCAGCGTGGCGGGGACAGGGGGCTTATACGAGCAGTACTTC. Its protein is CASSVAGTGGLYEQYF.

This clone occurred many times. The gene calls are TRBV29-1 and TRBJ1-4; D is undetermined. Germline loops: CDR1 SQVTM, CDR2 ANQGSEA. This CDR3 has 14 amino acids. With 6 bases removed from V and 0 bases from J, the gap between germline ends came to 11 bases. The CDR3 region is CSVIPGTTNEKLFF. The CDR3 DNA is TGCAGCGTCATTCCGGGGACAACTAATGAAAAACTGTTTTTT.

This clone was seen more than once but under ten times. J is TRBJ2-7 and V is TRBV6-6, with 8 bases fitting TRBD1. In germline, CDR1 is MNHNY, CDR2 SVGAGI (reference sequence). Trimming at V came to 10 bases and at J to 6 bases, leaving 14 bases not matched to a gene. This CDR3 region has 14 residues. Here the CDR3 reads CATQTDQGAFEQYF. The CDR3 DNA follows: TGTGCCACCCAGACCGACCAGGGGGCTTTCGAGCAGTACTTC.

The CDR3 coding sequence is TGCGCCAGCAGTCCGACAGGGGGCGCATACTCTGGGGCCAACGTCCTGACTTTC. The encoded protein is CASSPTGGAYSGANVLTF. The chain recombines TRBV23-1 with TRBJ2-6; the match to TRBD1 covers 10 bases. TRBV23-1 is sorted into the ORF group, with uncertain function. The CDR3 contains 18 residues. The trim removed 4 bases at V and 0 bases at J, leaving 6 bases unmatched.

This CDR3 reads CASSGQVMNTEAFF. CDR3 sequence (DNA): TGTGCCAGCAGCGGACAGGTTATGAACACTGAAGCTTTCTTT. V is TRBV2 and J is TRBJ1-1; the match to TRBD1 covers 7 bases. The CDR3 extends over 14 amino acids. The trim removed 6 bases at V and 0 bases at J, leaving 4 bases unmatched. The germline CDR1 and CDR2 sequences are SNHLY and FYNNEI.

This clone was detected many times. The chain couples TRBV18 to TRBJ2-1, with 11 bases aligning to TRBD1. CDR1 KGHSH and CDR2 LQKENI come from the germline V gene. Trimming at V came to 4 bases and at J to 9 bases, leaving 17 bases not matched to a gene. The CDR3 covers 18 residues. In nucleotides, the CDR3 is TGTGCCAGCTCACGCCGTTTTAGCCGGGACAGGGGGGATCGTGAGCAGTTCTTC. Its protein product is CASSRRFSRDRGDREQFF.

The table lists this clone with a few counts. The chain uses TRBV30 and TRBJ1-1, with a possible D match to TRBD1 (6 bases). The CDR3 totals 15 residues. V was shortened by 3 bases and J by 5 bases, with 19 bases between the two germline ends. In germline, CDR1 is GTSNPN, CDR2 SVGIG (reference sequence). As DNA, the CDR3 is TGTGCCTGGAGGAGGTGGGTGACAGGTAAAACTGAAGCTTTCTTT. Translation: CAWRRWVTGKTEAFF. The full variable domain, completed using reference TRBV30 and TRBJ1-1, is SQTIHQWPATLVQPVGSPLSLECTVEGTSNPNLYWYRQAAGRGLQLLFYSVGIGQISSEVPQNLSASRPQDRQFILSSKKLLLSDSGFYLCAWRRWVTGKTEAFFGQGTRLTVV.

Regarding this clone: The identical CDR3 is also encoded by other nucleotide sequences in the sample. The CDR3 region has the DNA TGTGCCAGCAGTTACTCTCAGGGATACGGCTACACCTTC. Residues: CASSYSQGYGYTF. The gene calls are TRBV6-5 and TRBJ1-2, with D perhaps TRBD1 (5 bases). The germline V gene has CDR1 MNHEY and CDR2 SVGAGI. The CDR3 is made up of 13 amino acids. V shed 0 bases and J shed 8 bases, with 10 bases lying between them.

V and J are TRBV2 and TRBJ1-5, with D unresolved. Germline loops: CDR1 SNHLY, CDR2 FYNNEI. There are 14 residues in the CDR3. Trimming left V 5 bases short and J 0 bases short, with 8 bases between. DNA of the CDR3: TGTGCCAGCAGTCCGACAAATAGCAATCAGCCCCAGCATTTT. This codes for CASSPTNSNQPQHF.

V gene TRBV7-8 combines with J gene TRBJ2-7, with D maybe TRBD1 (5 bases). Trimming pared 0 bases from V and 3 bases from J, leaving 9 bases between. The CDR3 totals 14 residues. From germline, CDR1 is SGHVS and CDR2 FQNEAQ. The CDR3 nucleotides are TGTGCCAGCAGCTTAGCGGGGCTGGACTACGAGCAGTACTTC. Protein: CASSLAGLDYEQYF.

This chain connects TRBV28 to TRBJ2-5; 8 nucleotides agree with TRBD1. The CDR3 spans 13 residues. J gave up 2 bases and V 6 bases, and 2 bases lay outside the gene matches. Germline V gives CDR1 MDHEN, CDR2 SYDVKM. This CDR3 reads CASRGTGQETQYF. The CDR3 coding sequence is TGTGCCAGCAGGGGGACAGGTCAAGAGACCCAGTACTTC.

This clone was seen a handful of times. V and J are TRBV2 and TRBJ2-7; 7 bases are a match to TRBD2. In germline, CDR1 is SNHLY, CDR2 FYNNEI. CDR3 length equals 14 residues. With 7 bases clipped from V and 6 bases from J, the junction kept 12 bases outside the gene matches. DNA of the CDR3: TGTGCCAGCATAGTGGGGAGCGGGACGAGCGAGCAGTACTTC. Its translation is CASIVGSGTSEQYF.

The chain recombines TRBV30 with TRBJ2-3; 10 positions match TRBD2. Germline V lookup: CDR1 GTSNPN, CDR2 SVGIG (reference sequence). The CDR3 spans 16 residues. With 6 bases clipped from V and 4 bases from J, the junction kept 13 bases outside the gene matches. CDR3 sequence (DNA): TGTGCCTGTACGTACGGAGCGGGGGGGCCGTCAGATACGCAGTATTTT. This sequence encodes CACTYGAGGPSDTQYF. Complete variable domain (other parts from reference TRBV30 and TRBJ2-3): SQTIHQWPATLVQPVGSPLSLECTVEGTSNPNLYWYRQAAGRGLQLLFYSVGIGQISSEVPQNLSASRPQDRQFILSSKKLLLSDSGFYLCACTYGAGGPSDTQYFGPGTRLTVL.

The chain employs TRBV2 and TRBJ2-3; D is ambiguous. Germline V gene lookup returns CDR1 SNHLY and CDR2 FYNNEI. This CDR3 comprises 13 residues. Trimming left V 7 bases short and J 4 bases short, with 12 bases between. The chain's CDR3 is CASISIRADTQYF. The CDR3 DNA is TGTGCCAGCATTTCCATTCGCGCAGATACGCAGTATTTT.

The table lists this clone with a few counts. The rearrangement links TRBV2 to TRBJ1-5; D gene ambiguous. The V end lost 6 bases, the J end lost 6 bases, and 9 bases lay between the germline ends. From germline, CDR1 is SNHLY and CDR2 FYNNEI. This CDR3 has 12 amino acids. In nucleotides, the CDR3 is TGTGCCAGCAGGGGAGTCGGTCAGCCCCAGCATTTT. As protein: CASRGVGQPQHF.

This clone was recorded a few times. The V and J genes are TRBV2 and TRBJ2-1, with 7 nucleotides matching TRBD2. The CDR3 contains 15 residues. V was clipped by 7 bases and J by 5 bases; unmatched bases: 11. CDR1 and CDR2 from the germline V gene are SNHLY and FYNNEI. The CDR3 DNA sequence: TGTGCCAGCATCCCGGGGCGGGGGACTCACAATGAGCAGTTCTTC. Translating gives CASIPGRGTHNEQFF.

The CDR3 DNA reads TGTGCCAGCAGCCCACCTACAGGGTCGAACACCGGGGAGCTGTTTTTT. It specifies CASSPPTGSNTGELFF. V and J are TRBV7-2 and TRBJ2-2, with D perhaps matching TRBD1 (6 bases). This CDR3 comprises 16 residues. Between the trimmed V and J ends, which lost 5 bases and 0 bases, there was a span of 13 bases. Per germline, CDR1 SGHTA and CDR2 FQGNSA.